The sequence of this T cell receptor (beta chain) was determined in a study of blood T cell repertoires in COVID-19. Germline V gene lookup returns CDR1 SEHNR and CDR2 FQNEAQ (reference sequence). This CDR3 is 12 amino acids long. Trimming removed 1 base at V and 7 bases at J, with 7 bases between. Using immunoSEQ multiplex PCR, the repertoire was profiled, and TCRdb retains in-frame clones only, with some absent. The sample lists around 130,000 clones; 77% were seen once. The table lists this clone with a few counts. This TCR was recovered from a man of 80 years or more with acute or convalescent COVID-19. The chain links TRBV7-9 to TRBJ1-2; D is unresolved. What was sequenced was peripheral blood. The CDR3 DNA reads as TGTGCCAGCAGCTTAGGTCAGGCTGGCTACACCTTC. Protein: CASSLGQAGYTF.